This T cell receptor (beta chain) was retrieved from a study of shared clonotypes between healthy human individuals. Study observations and caveats: It was expected that sequencing depth would affect clonotype sharing among donors. A small donor pool kept down the genetic and exposure-history diversity that was represented.

In the study's own analysis: ImmunoSEQ junction-only sequences lacked quality scores, so their filtering differed. Repertoires were generated with immunoSEQ multiplex PCR, while TCRdb's copy carries only in-frame clones and drops some. V and J calls plus clone size are reproduced from that table; the DNA served to infer D and trimming. The sample shows 600,000 or so clones, roughly 98% of them seen only once. Naive CD8 isolation took CD45RO-negative cells positively selected for CCR7 and excluded terminally differentiated effector memory CD45RA+ cells. This CDR3 contains 10 residues. Germline CDR1 reads MNHEY; CDR2 reads SMNVEV (reference sequence). A note on this clone: Its cognate antigen is unknown.

The material sequenced was naive CD8+ T cells sorted from blood. V gene TRBV27 combines with J gene TRBJ1-1, with D perhaps matching TRBD1 (5 bases). The TCR was taken from a man aged 25 to 40 in good health. CDR3 in DNA: TGTCAGGCGGGCAGGGATGAAGCTTTCTTT. Protein product: CQAGRDEAFF.